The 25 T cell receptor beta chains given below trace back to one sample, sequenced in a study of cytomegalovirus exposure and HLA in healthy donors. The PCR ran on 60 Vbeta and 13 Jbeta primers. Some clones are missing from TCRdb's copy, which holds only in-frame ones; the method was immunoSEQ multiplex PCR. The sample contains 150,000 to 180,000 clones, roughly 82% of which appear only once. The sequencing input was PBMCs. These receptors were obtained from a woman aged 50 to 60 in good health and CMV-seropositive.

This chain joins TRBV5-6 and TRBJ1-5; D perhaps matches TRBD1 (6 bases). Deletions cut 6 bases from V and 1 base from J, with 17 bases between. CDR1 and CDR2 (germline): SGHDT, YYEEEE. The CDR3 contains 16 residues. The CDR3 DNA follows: TGTGCCAGCACCCGGGGGGGGGCTTGGAGCAATCAGCCCCAGCATTTT. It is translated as CASTRGGAWSNQPQHF.

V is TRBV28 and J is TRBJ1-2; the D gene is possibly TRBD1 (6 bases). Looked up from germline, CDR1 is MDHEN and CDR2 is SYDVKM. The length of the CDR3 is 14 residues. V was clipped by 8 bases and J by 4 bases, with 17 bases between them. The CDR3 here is CASLQGNGGYGYTF. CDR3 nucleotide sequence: TGTGCCAGCTTACAGGGCAACGGTGGCTATGGCTACACCTTC.

The CDR3 protein is CASSDNDRGRVNTEAFF. The CDR3 DNA is TGTGCCAGCAGTGATAATGACAGGGGGCGGGTGAACACTGAAGCTTTCTTT. The rearrangement uses TRBV6-1 and TRBJ1-1; TRBD1 aligns across 10 bases. The CDR3 contains 17 residues. Losses at the gene ends were 3 bases for V and 0 bases for J; bases not matched to a gene: 7. Looked up from germline, CDR1 is MNHNS and CDR2 is SASEGT.

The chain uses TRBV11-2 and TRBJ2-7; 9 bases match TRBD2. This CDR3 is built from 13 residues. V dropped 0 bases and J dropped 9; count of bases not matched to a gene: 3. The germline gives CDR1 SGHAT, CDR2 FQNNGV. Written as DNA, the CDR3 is TGTGCCAGCAGCTTAGAGCCAGCGGGGGGGCAGTACTTC. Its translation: CASSLEPAGGQYF.

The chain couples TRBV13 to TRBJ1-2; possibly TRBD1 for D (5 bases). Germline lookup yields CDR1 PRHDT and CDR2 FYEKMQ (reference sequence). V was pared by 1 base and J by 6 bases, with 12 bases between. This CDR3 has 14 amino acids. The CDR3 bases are TGTGCCAGCAGCTTAGATGGGGGGAAGCATGGCTACACCTTC. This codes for CASSLDGGKHGYTF.

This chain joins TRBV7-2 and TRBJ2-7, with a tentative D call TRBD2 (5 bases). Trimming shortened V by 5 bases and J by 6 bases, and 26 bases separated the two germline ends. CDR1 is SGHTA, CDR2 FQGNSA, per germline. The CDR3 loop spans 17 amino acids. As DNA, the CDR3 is TGTGCCAGCAGCCAAGAGGGTACACCGGGAAAGGGCCGCGAGCAGTACTTC. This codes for CASSQEGTPGKGREQYF.

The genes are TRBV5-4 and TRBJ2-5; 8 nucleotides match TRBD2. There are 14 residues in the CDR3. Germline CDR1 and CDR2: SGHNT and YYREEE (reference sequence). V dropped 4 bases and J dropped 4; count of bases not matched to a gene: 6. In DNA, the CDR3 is TGTGCCAGCAGCACCCGGACTAGCACAGAGACCCAGTACTTC. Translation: CASSTRTSTETQYF.

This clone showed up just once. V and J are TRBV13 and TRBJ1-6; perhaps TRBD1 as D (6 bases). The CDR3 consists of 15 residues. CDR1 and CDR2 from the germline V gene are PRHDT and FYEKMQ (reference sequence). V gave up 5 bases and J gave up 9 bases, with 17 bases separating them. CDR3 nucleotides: TGTGCCAGCAGCCCTACCAGGGGCGAGATTTCACCCCTCCACTTT. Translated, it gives CASSPTRGEISPLHF. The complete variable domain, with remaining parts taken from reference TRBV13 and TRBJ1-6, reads AAGVIQSPRHLIKEKRETATLKCYPIPRHDTVYWYQQGPGQDPQFLISFYEKMQSDKGSIPDRFSAQQFSDYHSELNMSSLELGDSALYFCASSPTRGEISPLHFGNGTRLTVT.

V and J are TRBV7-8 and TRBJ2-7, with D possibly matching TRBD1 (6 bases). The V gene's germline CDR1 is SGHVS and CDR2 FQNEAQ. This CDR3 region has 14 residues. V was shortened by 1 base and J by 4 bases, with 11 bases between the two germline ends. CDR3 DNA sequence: TGTGCCAGCAGCTTAGACCAGGGGCATTACGAGCAGTACTTC. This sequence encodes CASSLDQGHYEQYF.

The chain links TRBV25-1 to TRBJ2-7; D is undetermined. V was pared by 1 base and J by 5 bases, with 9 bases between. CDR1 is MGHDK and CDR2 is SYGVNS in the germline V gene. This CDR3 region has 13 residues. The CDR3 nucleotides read TGTGCCAGCAGTGAATTCCTCTCAGACGAGCAGTACTTC. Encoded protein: CASSEFLSDEQYF.

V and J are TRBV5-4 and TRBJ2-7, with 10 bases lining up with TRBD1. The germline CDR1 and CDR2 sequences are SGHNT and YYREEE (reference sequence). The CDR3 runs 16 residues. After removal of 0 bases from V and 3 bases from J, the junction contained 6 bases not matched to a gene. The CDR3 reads CASSLGPGQGLYEQYF. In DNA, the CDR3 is TGTGCCAGCAGCTTGGGGCCGGGACAGGGGCTCTACGAGCAGTACTTC.

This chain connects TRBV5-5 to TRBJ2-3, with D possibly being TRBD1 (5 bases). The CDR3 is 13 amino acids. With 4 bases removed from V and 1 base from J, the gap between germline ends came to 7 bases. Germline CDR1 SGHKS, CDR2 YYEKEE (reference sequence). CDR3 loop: CASSVQGTDTQYF. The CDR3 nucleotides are TGTGCCAGCAGCGTACAGGGCACAGATACGCAGTATTTT.

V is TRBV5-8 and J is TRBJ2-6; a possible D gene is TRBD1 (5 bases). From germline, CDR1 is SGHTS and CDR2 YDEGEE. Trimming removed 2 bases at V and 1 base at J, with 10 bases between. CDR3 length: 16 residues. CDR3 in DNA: TGTGCCAGCAGCTTTCCTAGGGGATCTGGGGCCAACGTCCTGACTTTC. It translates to CASSFPRGSGANVLTF.

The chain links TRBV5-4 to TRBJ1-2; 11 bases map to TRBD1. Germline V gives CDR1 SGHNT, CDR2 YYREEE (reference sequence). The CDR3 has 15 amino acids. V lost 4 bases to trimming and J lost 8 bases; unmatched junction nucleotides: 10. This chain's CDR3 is CASSPGQGAGGGYTF. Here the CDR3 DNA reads TGTGCCAGCAGCCCAGGACAGGGGGCAGGAGGCGGCTACACCTTC.

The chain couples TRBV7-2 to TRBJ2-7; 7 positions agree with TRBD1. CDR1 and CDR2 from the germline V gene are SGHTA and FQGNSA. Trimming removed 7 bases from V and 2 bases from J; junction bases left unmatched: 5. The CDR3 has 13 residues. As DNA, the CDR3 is TGTGCCAGCACCCGAGACAGGGCCTACGAGCAGTACTTC. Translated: CASTRDRAYEQYF.

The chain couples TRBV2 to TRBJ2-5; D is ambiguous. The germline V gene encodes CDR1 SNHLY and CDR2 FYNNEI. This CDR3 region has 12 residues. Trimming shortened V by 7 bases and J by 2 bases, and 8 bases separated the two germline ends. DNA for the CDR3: TGTGCCAGCAAAGCAGGACAAGAGACCCAGTACTTC. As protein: CASKAGQETQYF.

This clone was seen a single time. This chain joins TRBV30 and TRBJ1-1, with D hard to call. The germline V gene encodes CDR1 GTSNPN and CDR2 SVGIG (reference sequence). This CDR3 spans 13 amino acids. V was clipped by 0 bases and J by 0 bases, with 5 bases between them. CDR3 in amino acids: CAWSVSVNTEAFF. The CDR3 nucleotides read TGTGCCTGGAGTGTTTCAGTGAACACTGAAGCTTTCTTT.

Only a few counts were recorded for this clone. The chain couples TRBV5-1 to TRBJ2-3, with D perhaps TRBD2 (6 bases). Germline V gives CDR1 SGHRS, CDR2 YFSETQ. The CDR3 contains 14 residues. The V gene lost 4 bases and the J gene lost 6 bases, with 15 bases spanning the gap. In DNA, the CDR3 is TGCGCCAGCAGCCTCGGGGTAGCGGCGGATACGCAGTATTTT. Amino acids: CASSLGVAADTQYF. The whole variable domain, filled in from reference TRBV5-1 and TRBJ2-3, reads KAGVTQTPRYLIKTRGQQVTLSCSPISGHRSVSWYQQTPGQGLQFLFEYFSETQRNKGNFPGRFSGRQFSNSRSEMNVSTLELGDSALYLCASSLGVAADTQYFGPGTRLTVL.

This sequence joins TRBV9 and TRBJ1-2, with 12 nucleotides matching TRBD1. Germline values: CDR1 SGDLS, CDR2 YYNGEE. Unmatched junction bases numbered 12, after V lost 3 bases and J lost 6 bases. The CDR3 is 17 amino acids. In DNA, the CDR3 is TGTGCCAGCAGCGCACGGGCCGGGACAGGGGGCAGTGATGGCTACACCTTC. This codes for CASSARAGTGGSDGYTF. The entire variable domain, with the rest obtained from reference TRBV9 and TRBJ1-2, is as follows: DSGVTQTPKHLITATGQRVTLRCSPRSGDLSVYWYQQSLDQGLQFLIQYYNGEERAKGNILERFSAQQFPDLHSELNLSSLELGDSALYFCASSARAGTGGSDGYTFGSGTRLTVV.

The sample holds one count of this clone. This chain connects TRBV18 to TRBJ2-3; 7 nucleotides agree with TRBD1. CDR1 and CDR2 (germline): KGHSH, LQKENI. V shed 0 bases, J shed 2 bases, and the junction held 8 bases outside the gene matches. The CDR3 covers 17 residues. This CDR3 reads CASSPPRSQGPTDTQYF. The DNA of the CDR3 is TGTGCCAGCTCACCACCAAGGTCACAGGGGCCCACAGATACGCAGTATTTT.

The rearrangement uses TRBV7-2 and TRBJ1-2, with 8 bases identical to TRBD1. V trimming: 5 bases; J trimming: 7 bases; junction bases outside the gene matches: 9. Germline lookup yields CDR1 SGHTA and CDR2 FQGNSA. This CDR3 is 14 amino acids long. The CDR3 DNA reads TGTGCCAGCAGCCCGGGACAGGCCTTTCCTGGCTACACCTTC. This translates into CASSPGQAFPGYTF.

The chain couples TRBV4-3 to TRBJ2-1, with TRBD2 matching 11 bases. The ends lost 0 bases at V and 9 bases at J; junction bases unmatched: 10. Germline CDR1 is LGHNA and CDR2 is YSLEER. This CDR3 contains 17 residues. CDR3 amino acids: CASSQDLGLAGGGEQFF. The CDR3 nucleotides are TGCGCCAGCAGCCAAGATCTCGGGCTAGCGGGGGGTGGTGAGCAGTTCTTC.

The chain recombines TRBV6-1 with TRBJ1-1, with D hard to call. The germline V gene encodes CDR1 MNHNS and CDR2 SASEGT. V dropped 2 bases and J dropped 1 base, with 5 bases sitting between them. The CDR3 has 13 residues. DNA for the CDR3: TGTGCCAGCAGTGAATGGAGGAACACTGAAGCTTTCTTT. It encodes CASSEWRNTEAFF.

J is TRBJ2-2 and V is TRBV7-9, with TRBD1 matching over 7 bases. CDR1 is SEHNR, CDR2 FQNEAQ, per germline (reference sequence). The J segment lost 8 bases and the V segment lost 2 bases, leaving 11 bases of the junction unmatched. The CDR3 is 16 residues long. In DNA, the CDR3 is TGTGCCAGCAGCTTATTTTCGGACAGGCCTAGGGGGGAGCTGTTTTTT. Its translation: CASSLFSDRPRGELFF.

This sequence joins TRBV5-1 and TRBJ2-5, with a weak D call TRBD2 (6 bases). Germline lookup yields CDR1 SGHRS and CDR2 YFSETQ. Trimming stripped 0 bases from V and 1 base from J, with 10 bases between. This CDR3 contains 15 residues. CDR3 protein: CASSLVGLPQETQYF. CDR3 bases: TGCGCCAGCAGCTTGGTGGGACTCCCCCAAGAGACCCAGTACTTC.